The next 32 T cell receptor beta chains were all read from a single sample in a study of blood T cell repertoires in COVID-19. Some clones are missing from TCRdb's copy, which holds only in-frame ones; the method was immunoSEQ multiplex PCR. The sample records under 50,000 clones, roughly 85% being singletons. Sequenced: peripheral blood. The receptors originated from a woman between 65 and 79 years old with acute or convalescent COVID-19.

The chain carries TRBV4-1 and TRBJ2-1, with unresolved D. The germline V gene encodes CDR1 MGHRA and CDR2 YSYEKL. Trimming took 8 bases from V and 12 from J, leaving 8 bases between them. CDR3 length equals 9 residues. The CDR3 sequence: CASLCGQFF. The DNA for the CDR3 is TGCGCCAGCTTATGCGGGCAGTTCTTC.

J is TRBJ1-3 and V is TRBV6-6; no clear D gene. This CDR3 region has 12 residues. The ends were cut back, 3 bases at V and 8 bases at J, with 8 bases in the middle. Germline V lookup: CDR1 MNHNY, CDR2 SVGAGI (reference sequence). CDR3 loop: CASSYWLDTIYF. The CDR3, as DNA: TGTGCCAGCAGTTATTGGTTAGACACCATATATTTT.

The chain combines TRBV18 with TRBJ2-2; TRBD1 matches at 8 bases. Losses at the gene ends were 4 bases for V and 2 bases for J; bases not matched to a gene: 15. The CDR3 has 19 amino acids. Germline V gene lookup returns CDR1 KGHSH and CDR2 LQKENI. CDR3 sequence: CASSLGTGQGTRNTGELFF. In DNA, the CDR3 is TGTGCCAGCTCACTGGGGACAGGCCAAGGTACCAGAAACACCGGGGAGCTGTTTTTT.

This clone was detected a few times. V gene TRBV11-3 combines with J gene TRBJ2-7, with D uncertain. The CDR3 is 15 amino acids. Looked up from germline, CDR1 is SGHNT and CDR2 is YENEEA. Trimming pared 0 bases from V and 2 bases from J, leaving 11 bases between. CDR3 in DNA: TGTGCCAGCAGCTTAGATCGGAACAGACCCTACGAGCAGTACTTC. Its protein is CASSLDRNRPYEQYF.

This clone has only one observation. The V and J genes are TRBV7-3 and TRBJ2-6; the D is unclear. V was shortened by 2 bases and J by 1 base, with 9 bases between the two germline ends. This CDR3 comprises 16 residues. Germline V gives CDR1 SGHTA, CDR2 FQGTGA. CDR3: CASSLLSFSGANVLTF. DNA for the CDR3: TGTGCCAGCAGCTTATTGTCCTTTTCTGGGGCCAACGTCCTGACTTTC.

The chain uses TRBV12-2 and TRBJ2-1; TRBD2 is taken as the D call from the table, unchecked against the DNA. TRBV12-2 is a pseudogene locus. The CDR3 is 20 residues long. CDR3 nucleotides: TGTGCAAGTCGCTCAGGAACTCATCTACCTAGCGGGACCTCCTACAATGAGCAGTTCTTC. Protein: CASRSGTHLPSGTSYNEQFF.

The chain employs TRBV28 and TRBJ1-2, with a possible D match to TRBD1 (6 bases). In germline, CDR1 is MDHEN, CDR2 SYDVKM. Deletions cut 5 bases from V and 8 bases from J, with 12 bases between. This CDR3 contains 12 residues. CDR3 in amino acids: CASSTGQRGYTF. CDR3 DNA sequence: TGTGCCAGCAGTACCGGACAGAGAGGCTACACCTTC.

J is TRBJ1-5 and V is TRBV21-1; no check of the table's D call, TRBD1, against the DNA was made. TRBV21-1 is recorded as a pseudogene. This CDR3 contains 16 residues. CDR3 coding DNA: TGTGCCAGCAGCACCCGGGACAGGAGGGCAAATCAGCCCCAGCATTTT. Its protein is CASSTRDRRANQPQHF.

The CDR3 is CASSLGPELSPLHF. CDR3 in DNA: TGTGCCAGCAGTTTGGGGCCGGAGCTATCACCCCTCCACTTT. V gene TRBV27 combines with J gene TRBJ1-6; D may be TRBD1 (5 bases). CDR1 MNHEY and CDR2 SMNVEV come from the germline V gene (reference sequence). Deletions cut 3 bases from V and 10 bases from J, with 13 bases between. The CDR3 loop spans 14 amino acids.

The genes are TRBV9 and TRBJ2-7; 11 nucleotides align to TRBD2. J was trimmed by 5 bases and V by 0 bases; bases with no gene match: 7. The CDR3 has 16 residues. Germline V gene sequence: CDR1 SGDLS, CDR2 YYNGEE. The CDR3 here is CASSVGGTSGSNEQYF. The CDR3 bases are TGTGCCAGCAGCGTAGGGGGAACTAGCGGGAGTAACGAGCAGTACTTC.

This chain joins TRBV28 and TRBJ2-7, with D perhaps matching TRBD2 (6 bases). Germline V gene sequence: CDR1 MDHEN, CDR2 SYDVKM. Trimming pared 3 bases from V and 2 bases from J, leaving 17 bases between. The CDR3 contains 16 residues. In DNA form, the CDR3 reads TGTGCCAGCAGTTTGGGACCCCTAGCGTCCGCCTACGAGCAGTACTTC. Translation gives CASSLGPLASAYEQYF.

The chain is built from TRBV9 and TRBJ1-4, with 7 bases that match TRBD1. Germline CDR1 reads SGDLS; CDR2 reads YYNGEE. The CDR3 loop spans 14 amino acids. J was trimmed by 2 bases and V by 3 bases; bases with no gene match: 1. The CDR3 DNA follows: TGTGCCAGCAGCGGGACAGGTACTAATGAAAAACTGTTTTTT. Its translation: CASSGTGTNEKLFF.

The chain couples TRBV15 to TRBJ1-5; D is ambiguous. V was pared by 7 bases and J by 0 bases, with 7 bases between. This CDR3 is 13 amino acids long. Germline values: CDR1 LNHNV, CDR2 YYDKDF (reference sequence). The CDR3 here is CATNTNSNQPQHF. The CDR3, as DNA: TGTGCCACCAACACGAATAGCAATCAGCCCCAGCATTTT.

The chain links TRBV2 to TRBJ1-4, with D tentatively TRBD1 (5 bases). The CDR3 runs to 15 residues. V was shortened by 8 bases and J by 5 bases, with 18 bases between the two germline ends. CDR1 is SNHLY, CDR2 FYNNEI, per germline. DNA for the CDR3: TGTGCCAGCCTATGGGGCAAGTACCGAAATGAAAAACTGTTTTTT. This encodes CASLWGKYRNEKLFF.

CDR3 sequence: CASSFSWTTYNEQFF. The CDR3 DNA reads TGTGCCAGCAGCTTCTCCTGGACTACCTACAATGAGCAGTTCTTC. The chain recombines TRBV7-2 with TRBJ2-1; TRBD2 might be the D (6 bases). Germline V gene lookup returns CDR1 SGHTA and CDR2 FQGNSA. Trimming stripped 3 bases from V and 2 bases from J, with 11 bases between. The length of the CDR3 is 15 residues. Combining the CDR3 with reference TRBV7-2 and TRBJ2-1 gives the whole variable domain GAGVSQSPSNKVTEKGKDVELRCDPISGHTALYWYRQSLGQGLEFLIYFQGNSAPDKSGLPSDRFSAERTGGSVSTLTIQRTQQEDSAVYLCASSFSWTTYNEQFFGPGTRLTVL.

The CDR3 DNA reads as TGCGCCAGCAGCCGAGAGACTAGCGGGAGCACAGAGACCCAGTACTTC. Translating it yields CASSRETSGSTETQYF. The chain employs TRBV5-1 and TRBJ2-5; 12 nucleotides agree with TRBD2. Germline V gene lookup returns CDR1 SGHRS and CDR2 YFSETQ. This CDR3 contains 16 residues. Trimming cost V 4 bases and J 4 bases; bases outside gene matches: 8.

The chain is built from TRBV6-5 and TRBJ2-7; the match to TRBD1 covers 9 bases. V was clipped by 9 bases and J by 2 bases; unmatched bases: 8. Germline lookup yields CDR1 MNHEY and CDR2 SVGAGI. The CDR3 length is 14 residues. This CDR3 reads CASLGGQGAYEQYF. The CDR3 nucleotides are TGTGCCAGTCTCGGGGGACAGGGAGCCTACGAGCAGTACTTC.

V gene TRBV28 combines with J gene TRBJ1-1; D unclear. The V gene lost 1 base and the J gene lost 5 bases, with 8 bases spanning the gap. There are 13 residues in the CDR3. Germline CDR1 MDHEN, CDR2 SYDVKM. The CDR3 sequence is CASSLLGRTEAFF. CDR3 bases: TGTGCCAGCAGTTTATTAGGGAGGACTGAAGCTTTCTTT.

This clone was observed a handful of times. The CDR3 coding sequence is TGTGCCAGCAGTCCCCGGGAGACCCAGTACTTC. Translation gives CASSPRETQYF. The chain has TRBV12-3 or TRBV12-4 and TRBJ2-5; D not certain. CDR3 length equals 11 residues. V was trimmed by 5 bases and J by 5 bases, leaving 6 bases between them.

CDR3 nucleotides: TGTGCCAGCAGTCAGGACAGTCGGGCCTACAATGAGCAGTTCTTC. This translates into CASSQDSRAYNEQFF. The chain couples TRBV6-2 or TRBV6-3 to TRBJ2-1; the D gene is possibly TRBD1 (6 bases). V was shortened by 5 bases and J by 2 bases, with 13 bases between the two germline ends. Germline CDR1 MNHEY, CDR2 SVGEGT. The CDR3 covers 15 residues.

The table lists this clone with a few counts. The CDR3 here is CASSLFATQYSADTQYF. The CDR3, as DNA: TGCGCCAGCAGCTTGTTTGCGACACAGTATTCAGCAGATACGCAGTATTTT. V and J are TRBV5-1 and TRBJ2-3, with D unclear. Germline V gene sequence: CDR1 SGHRS, CDR2 YFSETQ. CDR3 length equals 17 residues. Trimming cost V 1 base and J 4 bases, with 19 bases left between them.

This chain links TRBV19 with TRBJ1-4, with D possibly TRBD1 on 5 matching bases. V was pared by 3 bases and J by 6 bases, with 8 bases between. Germline CDR1 reads LNHDA; CDR2 reads SQIVND (reference sequence). This CDR3 region has 13 residues. DNA of the CDR3: TGTGCCAGTAGTATCACAGGATATGAAAAACTGTTTTTT. Amino acids: CASSITGYEKLFF.

This rearrangement joins TRBV19 to TRBJ2-5; possible D gene TRBD1, 6 bases. V was pared by 5 bases and J by 2 bases, with 24 bases between. CDR3 size: 18 residues. Germline assignment: CDR1 LNHDA and CDR2 SQIVND (reference sequence). The CDR3 sequence is CASSPPRDTSSRQETQYF. The CDR3 coding sequence is TGTGCCAGTAGTCCACCTCGGGACACCTCATCCCGGCAAGAGACCCAGTACTTC.

CDR3 nucleotides: TGTGCCAGCAGTACGGGACTAGCGGGGCTGCAGTTCTTC. This translates into CASSTGLAGLQFF. J is TRBJ2-1 and V is TRBV12-3 or TRBV12-4; TRBD2 matches at 13 bases. The length of the CDR3 is 13 residues. With V trimmed by 5 bases and J by 12 bases, 4 bases remained unmatched.

The V call is TRBV3-1 (or the pseudogene TRBV3-2), the J call TRBJ2-2; 13 bases map to TRBD2. This CDR3 is 16 amino acids long. J was trimmed by 7 bases and V by 4 bases; bases with no gene match: 6. Germline loops: CDR1 LGHDT, CDR2 YNNKEL (reference sequence). In nucleotides, the CDR3 is TGTGCCAGCAGCCCGGGACTAGCGGGACCAGGCGGGGAGCTGTTTTTT. It translates to CASSPGLAGPGGELFF.

This clone has just one count. The rearrangement joins TRBV30 to TRBJ1-4; 8 positions agree with TRBD1. The trim removed 2 bases at V and 8 bases at J, leaving 7 bases unmatched. Germline CDR1 reads GTSNPN; CDR2 reads SVGIG (reference sequence). The CDR3 extends over 14 amino acids. CDR3 sequence (DNA): TGTGCCTGGAGTATAGACAGGGGTTCCGAAAAACTGTTTTTT. Protein product: CAWSIDRGSEKLFF.

This clone was observed a single time. The chain joins TRBV10-2 to TRBJ2-1; 11 nucleotides line up with TRBD1. The CDR3 runs 14 residues. Trimming cost V 8 bases and J 5 bases; bases outside gene matches: 5. The V gene's germline CDR1 is WSHSY and CDR2 SAAADI. The CDR3 DNA reads TGCGCCAGCTTGGACAGGGGGCGAAACAATGAGCAGTTCTTC. This sequence encodes CASLDRGRNNEQFF.

The chain combines TRBV6-5 with TRBJ2-1, with 12 bases that match TRBD2. V shed 1 base, J shed 7 bases, and the junction held 2 bases outside the gene matches. From germline, CDR1 is MNHEY and CDR2 SVGAGI. The CDR3 spans 15 residues. This CDR3 is CASSYWGTSGNEQFF. The DNA for the CDR3 is TGTGCCAGCAGTTACTGGGGGACTAGCGGGAATGAGCAGTTCTTC.

The chain recombines TRBV19 with TRBJ2-1; tentatively, D is TRBD1 (6 bases). The CDR3 covers 15 residues. Germline CDR1 LNHDA, CDR2 SQIVND (reference sequence). V lost 2 bases, J lost 2 bases, and 10 bases lay in between. The CDR3 protein is CASSIQGLPYNEQFF. The CDR3 region has the DNA TGTGCCAGTAGTATACAGGGGTTGCCCTACAATGAGCAGTTCTTC.

This clone was seen more than once but under ten times. The chain joins TRBV30 to TRBJ1-5; TRBD1 is a possible D gene (5 bases). This CDR3 is built from 14 residues. The V end was cut by 7 bases, the J end by 0 bases, with 13 bases between. Germline values: CDR1 GTSNPN, CDR2 SVGIG (reference sequence). The CDR3 region is CASSQDHSNQPQHF. The CDR3 region has the DNA TGTGCCTCCTCACAGGACCATAGCAATCAGCCCCAGCATTTT.

This clone was found a few times. The chain combines TRBV19 with TRBJ1-1; 9 nucleotides match TRBD1. Looked up from germline, CDR1 is LNHDA and CDR2 is SQIVND (reference sequence). This CDR3 has 16 amino acids. V shed 5 bases, J shed 7 bases, and the junction held 14 bases outside the gene matches. For the CDR3, the DNA is TGTGCCAGTAGTCAAGGACAGGGGCCTTCGACGATTGAAGCTTTCTTT. Its translation: CASSQGQGPSTIEAFF.

In regard to this clone: In the same sample, other DNA sequences code for this CDR3. The chain joins TRBV3-1 (or the pseudogene TRBV3-2) to TRBJ2-2; 8 bases match TRBD2. The CDR3 has 15 residues. Germline CDR1 reads LGHDT; CDR2 reads YNNKEL (reference sequence). V was pared by 2 bases and J by 4 bases, with 3 bases of the junction left unmatched. The CDR3 DNA sequence: TGTGCCAGCAGCCAAAACGGGAGGGCCACCGGGGAGCTGTTTTTT. Translated, it gives CASSQNGRATGELFF.